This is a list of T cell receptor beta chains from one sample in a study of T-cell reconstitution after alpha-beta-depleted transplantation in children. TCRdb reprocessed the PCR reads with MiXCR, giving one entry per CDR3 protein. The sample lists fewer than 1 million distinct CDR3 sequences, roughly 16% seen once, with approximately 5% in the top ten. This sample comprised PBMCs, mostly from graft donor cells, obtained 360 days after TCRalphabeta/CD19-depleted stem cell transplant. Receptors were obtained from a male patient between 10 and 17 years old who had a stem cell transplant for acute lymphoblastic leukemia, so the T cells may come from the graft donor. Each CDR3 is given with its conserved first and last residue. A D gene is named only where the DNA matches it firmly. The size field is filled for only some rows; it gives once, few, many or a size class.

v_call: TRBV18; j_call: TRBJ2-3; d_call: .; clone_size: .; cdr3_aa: CASSPRSGFTDTQYF; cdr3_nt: TGTGCCAGCTCACCACGGTCCGGGTTCACAGATACGCAGTATTTT
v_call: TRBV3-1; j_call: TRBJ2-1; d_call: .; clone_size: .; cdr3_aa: CASSPGRSVSYNEQFF; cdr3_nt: TGTGCCAGCAGCCCTGGGAGGAGCGTCTCCTACAATGAGCAGTTCTTC
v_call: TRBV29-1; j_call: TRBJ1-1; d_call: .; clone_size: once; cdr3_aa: CSVDPRGGIMNTEAFF; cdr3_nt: TGCAGCGTTGATCCCCGCGGGGGGATTATGAACACTGAAGCTTTCTTT
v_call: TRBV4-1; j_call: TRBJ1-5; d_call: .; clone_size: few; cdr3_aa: CASSQFDGLNQPQHF; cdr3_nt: TGCGCCAGCAGCCAATTCGACGGATTAAATCAGCCCCAGCATTTT
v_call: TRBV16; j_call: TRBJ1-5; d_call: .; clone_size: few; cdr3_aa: CASSHYLAEGERPQHF; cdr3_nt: TGTGCCAGCAGCCATTACCTTGCGGAGGGAGAACGTCCCCAGCATTTT
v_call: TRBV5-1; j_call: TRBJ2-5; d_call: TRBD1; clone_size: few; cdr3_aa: CASRDRGEGTQYF; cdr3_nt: TGCGCCAGTAGGGACAGGGGCGAGGGGACCCAGTACTTC
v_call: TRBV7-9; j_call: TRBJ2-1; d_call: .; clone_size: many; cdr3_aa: CASSFSTSYEQFF; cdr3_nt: TGTGCCAGCAGCTTTTCAACTAGTTACGAGCAGTTCTTC
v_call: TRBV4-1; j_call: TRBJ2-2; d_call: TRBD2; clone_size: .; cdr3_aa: CASSQGRLARGELFF; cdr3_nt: TGCGCCAGCAGCCAAGGCCGACTAGCTCGGGGGGAGCTGTTTTTT
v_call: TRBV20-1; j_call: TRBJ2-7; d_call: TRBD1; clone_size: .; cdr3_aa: CSARASGTGGHEQYF; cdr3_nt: TGCAGTGCTAGAGCCTCCGGGACAGGGGGCCACGAGCAGTACTTC
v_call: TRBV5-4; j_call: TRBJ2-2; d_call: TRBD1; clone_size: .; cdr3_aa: CASSFGTGGPRTGELFF; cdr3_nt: TGTGCCAGCAGCTTCGGGACAGGGGGTCCTCGCACCGGGGAGCTGTTTTTT
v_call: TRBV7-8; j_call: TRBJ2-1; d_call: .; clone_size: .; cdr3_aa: CASSLGVAPYNEQFF; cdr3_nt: TGTGCCAGCAGCTTAGGGGTAGCCCCCTACAATGAGCAGTTCTTC
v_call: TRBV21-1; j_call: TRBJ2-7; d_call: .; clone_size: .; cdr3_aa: CASITGDQMPFHEQYF; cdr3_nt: TGTGCCAGCATCACAGGGGACCAGATGCCCTTCCACGAGCAGTACTTC
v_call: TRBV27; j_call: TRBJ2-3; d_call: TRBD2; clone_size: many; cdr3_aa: CASSFGLATDTQYF; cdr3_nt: TGTGCCAGCAGTTTCGGACTAGCGACAGATACGCAGTATTTT
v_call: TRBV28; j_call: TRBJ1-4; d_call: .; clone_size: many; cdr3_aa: CASSFGGEKLFF; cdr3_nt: TGTGCCAGCAGTTTTGGTGGTGAAAAACTGTTTTTT
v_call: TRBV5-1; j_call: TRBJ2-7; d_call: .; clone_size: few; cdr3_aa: CASSLDRAPAGIEQYF; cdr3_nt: TGCGCCAGCAGCTTGGATAGGGCTCCGGCGGGCATCGAGCAGTACTTC
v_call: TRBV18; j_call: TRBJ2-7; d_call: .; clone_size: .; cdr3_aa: CASSPPAGPYEQYF; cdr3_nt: TGTGCCAGCTCACCACCGGCAGGACCCTACGAGCAGTACTTC
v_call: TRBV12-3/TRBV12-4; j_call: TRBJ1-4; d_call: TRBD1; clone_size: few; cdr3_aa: CATRGQGPEKLFF; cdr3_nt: TGTGCCACTAGGGGACAGGGGCCTGAAAAACTGTTTTTT
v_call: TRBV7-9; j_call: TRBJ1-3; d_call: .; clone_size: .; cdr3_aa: CASTFSTSGSGNTIYF; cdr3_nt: TGTGCCAGCACCTTTAGTACTAGCGGCTCTGGAAACACCATATATTTT
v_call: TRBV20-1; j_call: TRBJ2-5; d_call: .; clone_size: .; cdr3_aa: CSARGRHQETQYF; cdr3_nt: TGCAGTGCTAGAGGTCGGCACCAAGAGACCCAGTACTTC
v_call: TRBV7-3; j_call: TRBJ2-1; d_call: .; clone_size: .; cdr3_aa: CASSFQGGLGYNEQFF; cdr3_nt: TGTGCCAGCAGCTTCCAGGGGGGGTTGGGCTACAATGAGCAGTTCTTC
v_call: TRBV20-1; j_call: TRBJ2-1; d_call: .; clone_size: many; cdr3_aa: CSASYRARGDEQFF; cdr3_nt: TGCAGTGCTAGTTACCGGGCCCGGGGCGATGAGCAGTTCTTC
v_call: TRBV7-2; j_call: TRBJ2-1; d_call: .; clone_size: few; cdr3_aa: CASSPISGYYNEQFF; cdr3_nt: TGTGCCAGCAGCCCCATTAGCGGTTACTACAATGAGCAGTTCTTC
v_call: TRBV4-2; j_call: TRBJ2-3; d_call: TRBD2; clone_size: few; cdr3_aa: CASSQELAGVADTQYF; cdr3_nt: TGTGCCAGCAGCCAGGAACTAGCGGGAGTTGCAGATACGCAGTATTTT
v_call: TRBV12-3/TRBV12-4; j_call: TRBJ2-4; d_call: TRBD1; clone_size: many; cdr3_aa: CASSRWTGGYDIQYF; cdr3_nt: TGTGCCAGCAGTCGATGGACAGGGGGCTACGACATTCAGTACTTC
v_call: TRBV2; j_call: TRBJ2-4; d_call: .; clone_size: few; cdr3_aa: CASSEARRLEAKNIQYF; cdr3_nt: TGTGCCAGCAGTGAAGCTCGTAGATTGGAGGCCAAAAACATTCAGTACTTC
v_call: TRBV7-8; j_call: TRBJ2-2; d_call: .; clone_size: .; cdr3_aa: CASSQYLADTGELFF; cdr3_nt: TGTGCCAGCAGCCAATACCTGGCAGATACCGGGGAGCTGTTTTTT